The sequence of this T cell receptor beta chain was determined in a study of T cells in Graves' hyperthyroidism and ophthalmopathy (dated by TCRdb to about 2019). Notes on the research overall: Peripheral blood samples were taken at the time of initial diagnosis, prior to any treatment. TCR V-J signatures able to tell the groups apart were searched for in a discovery cohort of some 100 patients, of whom more than 40 had Graves' ophthalmopathy and around 56 had stable Graves' hyperthyroidism. Prospective prediction of ophthalmopathy was tested in an independent validation cohort consisting of about 20 hyperthyroidism patients and some 15 patients who later progressed to ophthalmopathy. The roughly 99 discovery patients were divided at random into training and test sets in a 7:3 ratio. The study also compared thyroid tissue and blood T-cell repertoires from 5 to 7 Graves' hyperthyroidism patients. Following sampling, methimazole starting at 30 mg daily was given to hyperthyroidism patients, and high-dose intravenous methylprednisolone was given to ophthalmopathy patients. According to the paper, TCR Vbeta CDR3 sequencing was carried out on some 140 peripheral blood samples, which came from 40 to 45 ophthalmopathy, about 75 hyperthyroidism and approximately 17 progressor patients. General conclusions and limits of the study: No statistical method was used to set the sample size in advance, and investigators knew the group allocation. In validation, the model predicted progression to ophthalmopathy with approximately 71% sensitivity and over 72% specificity, a median of around six months before onset. Most expanded thyroid clonotypes (frequency above 0.001) were also detected in blood, suggesting blood repertoires may reflect thyroid immune responses. In cross-validation, a model built on a 13 V-J signature told ophthalmopathy apart from stable hyperthyroidism with just under 90% sensitivity and roughly 82% specificity, and in testing the same model reached 80%/75%.

Ophthalmopathy patients had moderately to severely active disease, with a Clinical Activity Score of 3 or more, a NOSPECS grade of 4 or more, and a disease duration of less than 3 months. The study excluded patients with uncontrolled infections, other autoimmune diseases, pregnancy or lactation. Diagnoses relied on clinical symptoms, serum thyroxine and TRAb, thyroid ultrasound and orbital computed tomography. Ficoll-Paque density gradient centrifugation was used to isolate PBMCs from 9.5 to 10 ml of fresh peripheral blood. Total RNA was extracted using Trizol reagent, and RNA quality was assessed on an Agilent 2100 Bioanalyzer. The CDR3 spans 15 residues, from the cysteine through the phenylalanine. Left in the record is the CDR3 DNA by itself, 45 bases read in frame from the first base. Deletion took 5 bases off V and 0 bases off J, with a span of 14 bases between the germline ends. From the germline V gene, CDR1 is MNHNS and CDR2 is SASEGT.

The TCR beta CDR3 regions were amplified from the RNA transcripts. The TCR CDR3 was subjected to a first round of RT-PCR using the HTBI primer set and the Qiagen OneStep RT-PCR kit. A second multiplex PCR round built the libraries, followed by size selection and purification. Sequencing of the libraries was done on an Illumina HiSeq2000 using paired-end 100 bp reads. The published analysis was carried out like this. Raw data were processed with SOAPnuke, discarding reads with adapters, uncalled bases, mean Phred below 15, or no exact constant-primer or identifier match. High-quality paired reads were merged using COPE v1.2.5, and each unique nucleotide sequence was defined as a clonotype. Clonotypes were aligned to IMGT TRBV, TRBD and TRBJ reference segments using MiTCR v1.1. Only V-J combinations with frequency above 0.0001, covering approximately 99% of repertoires, were analysed. A TCS score was defined as the ratio between F50 (clonal expansion) and ExV (chaos), using BLOSUM62-based TCRdist between CDR3 peptides within each V-J. Welch's t-statistics and random forest reduced fewer than 550 V-J features to under 15, which were used in a naive Bayes classifier (R e1071). The public reads were reanalyzed by TCRdb: fastp trimming at Q25, MiXCR alignment, in-frame beta chains only. Rows with one shared CDR3 protein collapse into an entry with the most common genes and DNA. The V and J calls come from TCRdb's annotation, not from the publication. The sample profile shows around 390,000 distinct CDR3 sequences; around 13% of them were found once. About 19% of the sample rests with the top ten.

In this sample, this clonotype turned up many times. The antigen it recognizes is unknown. Per-base qualities were not stored, and no clone one base away is much larger. Sequences were obtained from blood. The TCR originated in a woman in her 30s with Graves' ophthalmopathy. The sequence links TRBV6-1 to TRBJ2-7; the D gene could be TRBD1 or TRBD2, each one agreeing over 6 bases. The CDR3: CASSFQEGGSYEQYF. In nucleotide form, the sequence is TGTGCCAGCAGTTTTCAAGAGGGGGGCTCCTACGAGCAGTACTTC.